The clone carrying this T cell receptor (beta chain) was counted many times. Its antigen remains unknown. One entry per CDR3 protein, called by TCRdb with MiXCR from the 5' RACE reads. The sample has 130,000 or so distinct CDR3 sequences; about 3.2% are singletons. These data come from a study of neurological immune-mediated disorders. Broader study findings: None of the CDR3 amino acid sequences of expanded clones were shared across subjects, and this suggested private repertoires in all groups. Falling below healthy controls, multiple sclerosis showed the least TCR clonal expansion, while HTLV-1-associated myelopathy showed the most.

This sequence was found in a woman aged 25 to 39 with multiple sclerosis. Sample: PBMCs.

CDR3 residues: CASRSQGNQPQHF. CDR3 sequence (DNA): TGTGCCAGCAGATCACAGGGCAATCAGCCCCAGCATTTT. The chain links TRBV12-3 or TRBV12-4 to TRBJ1-5, with D possibly TRBD1 on 5 matching bases. The germline V and J ends were trimmed by 6 bases and 2 bases, with 8 bases remaining between them. The CDR3 is 13 amino acids.